What follows are 21 T cell receptor beta chains derived from one specimen sequenced in a study of T cell repertoires in cytomegalovirus infection. Using its own MiXCR run on the reads, TCRdb lists one record per CDR3 protein. The table lists approximately 770,000 distinct CDR3 sequences, 25% to 35% of them singletons. Their target antigens are unknown. This sample comprised cultured CD8+ T cells from PBMCs, obtained from culture after CMV antigen stimulation. The source of these receptors is a human donor in good health (CMV status not recorded). Some clones in this sample may be carry-over from other donors' samples.

V usage is TRBV10-3 and J usage is TRBJ2-7, with D uncertain. Germline values: CDR1 ENHRY, CDR2 SYGVKD. CDR3 length: 11 amino acids. V lost 11 bases, J lost 4 bases, and 12 bases lay in between. CDR3 in amino acids: CASRSRYEQYF. CDR3 DNA sequence: TGTGCCTCCCGTTCAAGGTACGAGCAGTACTTC.

This clonotype showed up many times. The chain uses TRBV7-2 and TRBJ1-2, with D tentatively TRBD1 (6 bases). The CDR3 is made up of 15 amino acids. V was trimmed by 6 bases and J by 7 bases, leaving 21 bases between them. CDR1 is SGHTA and CDR2 is FQGNSA in the germline V gene. The DNA of the CDR3 is TGTGCCAGCAGGGAGGGTCGGGGGCGCTTGGGTGGCTACACCTTC. Its protein product is CASREGRGRLGGYTF.

This clonotype was counted at least ten times. V and J are TRBV6-1 and TRBJ2-1, with 8 nucleotides matching TRBD2. There are 16 residues in the CDR3. Per the germline V gene, CDR1 is MNHNS and CDR2 is SASEGT. V was clipped by 0 bases and J by 3 bases; unmatched bases: 4. CDR3 protein: CASSEAAGDDYNEQFF. The DNA of the CDR3 is TGTGCCAGCAGTGAAGCAGCGGGGGATGACTACAATGAGCAGTTCTTC.

This clonotype was recorded at least ten times. DNA for the CDR3: TGTGCCAGCAGGTCTTATGCGGGGGTCGTTGAGCAGTTCTTC. Protein product: CASRSYAGVVEQFF. This chain connects TRBV27 to TRBJ2-1; 7 bases align to TRBD2. Trimming removed 6 bases from V and 9 bases from J; junction bases left unmatched: 11. Germline assignment: CDR1 MNHEY and CDR2 SMNVEV (reference sequence). The length of the CDR3 is 14 residues.

The sample holds a few counts of this clonotype. At one end, the junction sequence differs from germline, possibly due to a read error. J is TRBJ2-1 and V is TRBV7-7; D unclear. The CDR3 has 13 residues. Germline V gene lookup returns CDR1 SSHAT and CDR2 FNYEAQ (reference sequence). The DNA for the CDR3 is TGTGCTAGCAGCTCCGCACACAACAATGAGCAGTTCTTC. Translation gives CASSSAHNNEQFF.

J is TRBJ2-3 and V is TRBV29-1; D not certain. Trimming pared 7 bases from V and 2 bases from J, leaving 16 bases between. Germline CDR1 is SQVTM and CDR2 is ANQGSEA. This CDR3 is 14 amino acids long. This CDR3 reads CSDHGRVHTDTQYF. CDR3 coding DNA: TGCAGCGACCACGGAAGGGTACACACAGATACGCAGTATTTT.

Ten or more counts support this clonotype. The chain recombines TRBV12-3 or TRBV12-4 with TRBJ1-2; D remains ambiguous. The CDR3 runs to 13 residues. V gave up 2 bases and J gave up 4 bases, with 8 bases separating them. In DNA form, the CDR3 reads TGTGCCAGCAGTTTATCAGGATTCTATGGCTACACCTTC. It encodes CASSLSGFYGYTF.

The sample holds a few counts of this clonotype. V usage is TRBV7-6 and J usage is TRBJ1-2; D is unclear. Germline values: CDR1 SGHVS, CDR2 FNYEAQ. The CDR3 length is 13 residues. Trimming stripped 4 bases from V and 6 bases from J, with 12 bases between. The CDR3 sequence: CASSYRELDGYTF. DNA for the CDR3: TGTGCCAGCAGCTACCGGGAGCTGGATGGCTACACCTTC.

A few counts support this clonotype. The chain joins TRBV5-4 to TRBJ1-4; D is possibly TRBD1 (6 bases). The germline gives CDR1 SGHNT, CDR2 YYREEE (reference sequence). This CDR3 spans 15 amino acids. Trimming took off 2 bases at V and 8 bases at J, with 16 bases between the two ends. The CDR3 reads CASSFPGAGDEKLFF. The CDR3 nucleotides read TGTGCCAGCAGCTTCCCCGGGGCAGGGGACGAAAAACTGTTTTTT. Full variable domain (rest looked up from reference TRBV5-4 and TRBJ1-4): ETGVTQSPTHLIKTRGQQVTLRCSSQSGHNTVSWYQQALGQGPQFIFQYYREEENGRGNFPPRFSGLQFPNYSSELNVNALELDDSALYLCASSFPGAGDEKLFFGSGTQLSVL.

This clonotype came up once. A junction boundary mismatches the germline segment, possibly from a read error. The chain's CDR3 is CVSSQGQTKTGELFF. The CDR3 nucleotides read TGTGTCAGCAGCCAAGGACAAACAAAGACCGGGGAGCTGTTTTTT. The rearrangement uses TRBV14 and TRBJ2-2; perhaps TRBD1 as D (5 bases). Germline V gene lookup returns CDR1 SGHDN and CDR2 FVKESK. This CDR3 has 15 residues.

The chain has TRBV6-2 or TRBV6-3 and TRBJ2-7; 11 bases align to TRBD2. This CDR3 comprises 16 residues. The ends lost 5 bases at V and 0 bases at J; junction bases unmatched: 6. Germline CDR1 is MNHEY and CDR2 is SVGEGT. CDR3: CASSDGLAGISYEQYF. For the CDR3, the DNA is TGTGCCAGCAGTGATGGACTAGCGGGTATCTCCTACGAGCAGTACTTC.

This clonotype was seen only a few times. The rearrangement uses TRBV27 and TRBJ2-2; 8 nucleotides align to TRBD2. The junction had 8 bases not matched to a gene; V was cut back by 7 bases and J by 4 bases. The CDR3 contains 15 residues. CDR1 MNHEY and CDR2 SMNVEV come from the germline V gene (reference sequence). CDR3 in amino acids: CASTPGGAPTGELFF. The DNA of the CDR3 is TGTGCCAGCACCCCCGGGGGGGCCCCCACCGGGGAGCTGTTTTTT.

A few counts support this clonotype. The chain recombines TRBV11-2 with TRBJ1-6; perhaps TRBD1 as D (5 bases). The CDR3 is made up of 16 amino acids. Germline-derived CDR1 and CDR2 are SGHAT and FQNNGV. V lost 9 bases and J lost 0, with 15 bases in between. The CDR3 here is CASRNRGSSYNSPLHF. The CDR3, as DNA: TGTGCCAGTCGGAATCGGGGGAGCTCCTATAATTCACCCCTCCACTTT.

This clonotype was found a few times. The gene calls are TRBV27 and TRBJ2-3; D is unclear. V lost 2 bases, J lost 2 bases, and 14 bases lay in between. Germline CDR1 reads MNHEY; CDR2 reads SMNVEV (reference sequence). The CDR3 contains 16 residues. CDR3 protein: CASSLRAAKVTDTQYF. As DNA, the CDR3 is TGTGCCAGCAGTTTAAGGGCAGCGAAGGTCACAGATACGCAGTATTTT.

About this clonotype itself: This sequence may be a read error, since a much larger clone differs from it by one base. The chain combines TRBV7-2 with TRBJ2-1; 7 bases match TRBD1. Trimming at V came to 5 bases and at J to 5 bases, leaving 9 bases not matched to a gene. Germline lookup yields CDR1 SGHTA and CDR2 FQGNSA. The CDR3 length is 15 residues. The CDR3 nucleotides are TGTGCCAGCAGCAAAAGAATCGGGACAGACAATGAGCAGTTCTTC. Translating it yields CASSKRIGTDNEQFF.

The sample holds a few counts of this clonotype. The J gene is TRBJ2-7, the V gene TRBV29-1; D is undetermined. The CDR3 consists of 10 residues. Germline CDR1 SQVTM, CDR2 ANQGSEA. Trimming cost V 4 bases and J 3 bases, with 4 bases left between them. In DNA form, the CDR3 reads TGCAGCGTTGTAGGCTACGAGCAGTACTTC. Protein sequence: CSVVGYEQYF.

This rearrangement joins TRBV7-9 to TRBJ2-1; D gene ambiguous. Germline V gives CDR1 SEHNR, CDR2 FQNEAQ (reference sequence). Trimming pared 7 bases from V and 8 bases from J, leaving 12 bases between. The CDR3 sequence is 12 residues long. CDR3 bases: TGTGCCAGCAACTTTTACGGGTATGAGCAGTTCTTC. This codes for CASNFYGYEQFF. The complete variable domain, with remaining parts taken from reference TRBV7-9 and TRBJ2-1, reads DTGVSQNPRHKITKRGQNVTFRCDPISEHNRLYWYRQTLGQGPEFLTYFQNEAQLEKSRLLSDRFSAERPKGSFSTLEIQRTEQGDSAMYLCASNFYGYEQFFGPGTRLTVL.

This clonotype was counted ten times or more. The rearrangement joins TRBV7-2 to TRBJ2-3, with TRBD1 matching 8 bases. The CDR3 runs 15 residues. V was pared by 1 base and J by 11 bases, with 11 bases of the junction left unmatched. Looked up from germline, CDR1 is SGHTA and CDR2 is FQGNSA. The CDR3: CASSLGGTGYLEQYF. The CDR3 bases are TGTGCCAGCAGCTTAGGGGGGACAGGTTATTTGGAGCAGTATTTT.

The chain carries TRBV7-2 and TRBJ2-7, with a weak D call TRBD2 (5 bases). Germline CDR1 is SGHTA and CDR2 is FQGNSA. This CDR3 spans 13 amino acids. Trimming pared 1 base from V and 7 bases from J, leaving 11 bases between. The CDR3 loop reads CASSLGAVWEQYV. Here the CDR3 DNA reads TGTGCCAGCAGCTTAGGAGCGGTTTGGGAGCAGTACGTC.

CDR3 in amino acids: CSASGTRDYGYTF. As DNA, the CDR3 is TGCAGTGCTAGCGGGACAAGGGACTATGGCTACACCTTC. The chain is built from TRBV20-1 and TRBJ1-2; D might be TRBD1 (6 bases). The CDR3 has 13 amino acids. The V gene's germline CDR1 is DFQATT and CDR2 SNEGSKA (reference sequence). V was pared by 3 bases and J by 3 bases, with 11 bases between.

The chain carries TRBV27 and TRBJ1-1; D is unresolved. The V gene's germline CDR1 is MNHEY and CDR2 SMNVEV (reference sequence). This CDR3 is built from 16 residues. V lost 0 bases to trimming and J lost 0 bases, with 11 bases between them. CDR3 nucleotide sequence: TGTGCCAGCAGTTTATCAACCCATGACGTGAACACTGAAGCTTTCTTT. Protein sequence: CASSLSTHDVNTEAFF.